The TCR beta chain described here comes from a study of tumor-infiltrating lymphocytes in primary liver carcinoma. General study results and limits: The overlap of tumor-adjacent and tumor-blood pairs was smaller than that of tumor region pairs. A significantly higher top-250-clone fraction was found in tumors than in blood (p = 0.039).

The input was approximately 500 ng total RNA; TCR beta cDNA was made from it with a constant-region primer. The TCR beta library was amplified through three nested multiplex PCR rounds in a modified ARM-PCR procedure. With TRBV1-TRBV30 forward primers and a C-beta reverse primer, the first two PCR rounds were run for around 10 cycles each. TCRdb independently ran MiXCR on the multiplex PCR reads; one entry per CDR3 protein. The data contain more than 70,000 distinct CDR3 sequences, approximately 69% of them singletons. From germline, CDR1 is SQVTM and CDR2 ANQGSEA. Deletions cut 3 bases from V and 1 base from J, with 9 bases between. This CDR3 is 14 amino acids long. Taking roughly 18-32 mg of unsorted bulk tissue, the authors co-extracted RNA and DNA. Chronic HBV infection affected patients, none of whom had received treatment. This clonotype was counted many times. The antigen remains undetermined.

The source of this sequence is a man aged 35-49 years with primary liver carcinoma and hepatitis B virus infection. V gene TRBV29-1 combines with J gene TRBJ2-2; D not resolved. What was sequenced was tumor-adjacent normal liver tissue. CDR3 sequence reads: CSVDTHGNTGELFF. In DNA form, the CDR3 reads TGCAGCGTTGATACGCACGGGAACACCGGGGAGCTGTTTTTT.